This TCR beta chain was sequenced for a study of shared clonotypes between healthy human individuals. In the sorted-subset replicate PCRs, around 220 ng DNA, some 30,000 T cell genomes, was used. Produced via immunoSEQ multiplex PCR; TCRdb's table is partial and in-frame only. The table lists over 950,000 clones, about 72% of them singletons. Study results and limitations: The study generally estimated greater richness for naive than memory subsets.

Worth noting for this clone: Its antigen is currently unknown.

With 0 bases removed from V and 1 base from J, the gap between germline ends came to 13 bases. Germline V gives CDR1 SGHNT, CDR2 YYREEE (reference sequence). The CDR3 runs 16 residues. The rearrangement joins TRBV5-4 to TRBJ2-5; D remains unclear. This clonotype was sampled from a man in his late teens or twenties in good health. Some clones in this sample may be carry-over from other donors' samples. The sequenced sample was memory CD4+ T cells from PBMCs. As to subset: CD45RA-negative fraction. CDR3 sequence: CASSLGGKGLQETQYF. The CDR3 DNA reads TGTGCCAGCAGCTTGGGAGGTAAAGGCCTCCAAGAGACCCAGTACTTC. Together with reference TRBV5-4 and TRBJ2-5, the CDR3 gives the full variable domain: ETGVTQSPTHLIKTRGQQVTLRCSSQSGHNTVSWYQQALGQGPQFIFQYYREEENGRGNFPPRFSGLQFPNYSSELNVNALELDDSALYLCASSLGGKGLQETQYFGPGTRLLVL.